This T cell receptor beta chain derives from a study of blood T cell repertoires in COVID-19. Overall study: PBMCs, B-cell-depleted T cells, or T cells were the source of the cDNA or gDNA that made up the material.

The CDR3 length is 16 residues. Looked up from germline, CDR1 is LNHNV and CDR2 is YYDKDF (reference sequence). Trimming at V came to 3 bases and at J to 6 bases, leaving 8 bases not matched to a gene. The method was immunoSEQ multiplex PCR; TCRdb's version includes in-frame clones alone and lacks a portion of them. This table holds 200,000 to 250,000 clones, around 90% found once. Clinical history reported by participants formed the basis on which cohorts were assigned. A case of COVID-19 had been met by exposed participants within 2 weeks before study entry. Sample: PBMCs or T cells enriched from blood (not recorded which). The TCR comes from a woman in her thirties who had been exposed to COVID-19. This chain uses TRBV15 with TRBJ2-2, with 9 bases fitting TRBD2. The CDR3 reads CATSRAVIAGAGELFF. The CDR3 DNA sequence: TGTGCCACCAGCAGGGCAGTGATAGCGGGAGCCGGGGAGCTGTTTTTT. Variable domain in full (rest from reference TRBV15 and TRBJ2-2): DAMVIQNPRYQVTQFGKPVTLSCSQTLNHNVMYWYQQKSSQAPKLLFHYYDKDFNNEADTPDNFQSRRPNTSFCFLDIRSPGLGDTAMYLCATSRAVIAGAGELFFGEGSRLTVL.